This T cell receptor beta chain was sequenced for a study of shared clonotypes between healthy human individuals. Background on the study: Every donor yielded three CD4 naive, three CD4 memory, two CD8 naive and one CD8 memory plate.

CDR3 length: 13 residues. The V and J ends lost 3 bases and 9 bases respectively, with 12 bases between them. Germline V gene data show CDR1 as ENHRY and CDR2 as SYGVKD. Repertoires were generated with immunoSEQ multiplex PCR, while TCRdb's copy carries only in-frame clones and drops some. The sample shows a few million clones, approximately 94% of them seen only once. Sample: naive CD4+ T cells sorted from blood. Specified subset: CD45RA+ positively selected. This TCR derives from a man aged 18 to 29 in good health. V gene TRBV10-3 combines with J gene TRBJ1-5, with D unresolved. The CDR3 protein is CAISDGISPPQHF. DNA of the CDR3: TGTGCCATCAGTGATGGCATCTCCCCGCCCCAGCATTTT.